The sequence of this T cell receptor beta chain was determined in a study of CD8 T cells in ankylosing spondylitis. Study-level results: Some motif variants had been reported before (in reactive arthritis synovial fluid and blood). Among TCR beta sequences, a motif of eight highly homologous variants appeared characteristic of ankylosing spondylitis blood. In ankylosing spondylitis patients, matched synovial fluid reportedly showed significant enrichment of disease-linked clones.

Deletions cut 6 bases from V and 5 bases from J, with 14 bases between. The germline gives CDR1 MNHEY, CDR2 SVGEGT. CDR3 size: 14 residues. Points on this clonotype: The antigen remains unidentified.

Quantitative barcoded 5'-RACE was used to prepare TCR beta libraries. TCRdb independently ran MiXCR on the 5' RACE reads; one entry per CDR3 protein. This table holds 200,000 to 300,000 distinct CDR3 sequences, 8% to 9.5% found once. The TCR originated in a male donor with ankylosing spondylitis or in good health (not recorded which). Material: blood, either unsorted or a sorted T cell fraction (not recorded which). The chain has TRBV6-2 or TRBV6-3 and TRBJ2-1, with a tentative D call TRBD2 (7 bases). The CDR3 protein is CASRGGGGDNEQFF. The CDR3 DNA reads TGTGCCAGCAGGGGAGGGGGGGGAGACAATGAGCAGTTCTTC.